This T cell receptor beta chain was captured by sequencing in a study of regulatory T cells in long-lasting Graves disease. Germline V gene sequence: CDR1 ENHRY, CDR2 SYGVKD. The V end lost 1 base, the J end lost 4 bases, and 2 bases lay between the germline ends. The length of the CDR3 is 12 residues. Arm-PCR of CDR3 regions and iRepertoire HTBI primers were used to build TCR beta libraries. Via MiXCR, TCRdb re-called the multiplex PCR reads, giving one row per CDR3 protein. The table shows around 480,000 distinct CDR3 sequences, with about 16% occurring only once. The time point here: newly diagnosed GD, antithyroid drugs for less than 3 months. Extracted PBMC RNA gave rise to the TCR library. The same data also contributed to another study, on T cells in Graves' hyperthyroidism and ophthalmopathy. Per that study: Carried out on the TCR CDR3, a first-round RT-PCR used the HTBI primer set.

The receptor was derived from a woman aged 35-60 years with Graves disease. Sequenced here: peripheral blood mononuclear cells (PBMCs), sampled at new diagnosis, from a patient treated with antithyroid drugs. V is TRBV10-3 and J is TRBJ1-5; D is undetermined. The chain's CDR3 is CAISELNQPQHF. CDR3 in DNA: TGTGCCATCAGTGAGTTGAATCAGCCCCAGCATTTT.